These 16 T cell receptor beta chains were all obtained from the same sample, sequenced in a study of blood T cell repertoires in COVID-19 (dated by TCRdb to 2019 to 2021). The library relied on the immunoSEQ multiplex PCR assay. TCRdb holds this immuneACCESS table with in-frame rearrangements only. Some clones are missing; in checked studies, unresolved V genes explain under half, and the rest has no known cause. For this sample the table gives 390,000 or so clones, of which about 83% were detected only once. The top ten hold around 10% of the sample. Input material: PBMCs or T cells enriched from blood (not recorded which). The receptors were gathered from a woman aged 50 to 60 who had recovered from COVID-19.

The J gene is TRBJ2-5, the V gene TRBV11-2; the D gene is possibly TRBD1 (6 bases). Germline V gene sequence: CDR1 SGHAT, CDR2 FQNNGV. The V and J ends lost 5 bases and 14 bases respectively, with 15 bases between them. There are 11 residues in the CDR3. The DNA of the CDR3 is TGTGCCAGCAGCCTCCGGGACATAGTTTACTTC. Translation: CASSLRDIVYF.

The chain carries TRBV6-2 or TRBV6-3 and TRBJ1-6; 9 nucleotides line up with TRBD1. CDR1 is MNHEY, CDR2 SVGEGT, per germline. The V and J ends lost 5 bases and 14 bases, in that order; junction bases with no gene match: 10. The CDR3 contains 14 residues. CDR3 coding DNA: TGTGCCAGCAGTCATCGGGACAGGGCCTCGGCCCTCCACTTT. As protein: CASSHRDRASALHF.

The chain carries TRBV27 and TRBJ1-2; TRBD1 matches at 7 bases. With V trimmed by 1 base and J by 8 bases, 7 bases remained unmatched. The CDR3 loop spans 14 amino acids. CDR1 and CDR2 from the germline V gene are MNHEY and SMNVEV (reference sequence). CDR3 nucleotides: TGTGCCAGCAGTTTATATCAGACAGGGAGCGGCTACACCTTC. It encodes CASSLYQTGSGYTF.

V gene TRBV11-2 combines with J gene TRBJ1-4, with a weak D call TRBD1 (5 bases). The CDR3 sequence is 14 residues long. Germline CDR1 reads SGHAT; CDR2 reads FQNNGV. Trimming pared 5 bases from V and 8 bases from J, leaving 15 bases between. The chain's CDR3 is CASSRGGTREKLFF. CDR3 bases: TGTGCCAGCAGCCGCGGGGGAACAAGGGAAAAACTGTTTTTT.

The chain carries TRBV6-6 and TRBJ1-5; D not resolved. The germline V gene encodes CDR1 MNHNY and CDR2 SVGAGI (reference sequence). The CDR3 has 14 residues. V was trimmed by 6 bases and J by 7 bases, leaving 16 bases between them. The CDR3, as DNA: TGTGCCAGCAGGGGAGGGTCACCCACCCAGCCCCAGCATTTT. Encoded protein: CASRGGSPTQPQHF.

In this sample, this clone turned up a few times. The gene calls are TRBV7-3 and TRBJ2-1, with 7 bases matching TRBD2. Germline-derived CDR1 and CDR2 are SGHTA and FQGTGA. The CDR3 is 13 residues long. Germline trimming cut 0 bases from V and 13 bases from J; bases unmatched to any gene: 6. This CDR3 reads CASSLTMTSLQFF. In DNA form, the CDR3 reads TGTGCCAGCAGCTTAACGATGACTAGCCTCCAGTTCTTC.

The chain uses TRBV7-8 and TRBJ1-6; D call uncertain. CDR3 size: 15 residues. V was trimmed by 4 bases and J by 5 bases, leaving 12 bases between them. Germline V gene sequence: CDR1 SGHVS, CDR2 FQNEAQ. This chain's CDR3 is CASSYRRIDNSPLHF. For the CDR3, the DNA is TGTGCCAGCAGCTACAGACGGATTGATAATTCACCCCTCCACTTT.

CDR3 sequence reads: CASSTDRGGADTQYF. CDR3 coding DNA: TGTGCCAGCAGCACGGACAGGGGAGGCGCAGATACGCAGTATTTT. The V gene is TRBV9, the J gene TRBJ2-3; 9 nucleotides align to TRBD1. With 4 bases clipped from V and 4 bases from J, the junction kept 7 bases outside the gene matches. This CDR3 has 15 amino acids. From germline, CDR1 is SGDLS and CDR2 YYNGEE.

This clone was counted once. V gene TRBV29-1 combines with J gene TRBJ2-5, with a possible D match to TRBD2 (5 bases). Looked up from germline, CDR1 is SQVTM and CDR2 is ANQGSEA. The CDR3 is 13 residues long. Trimming stripped 4 bases from V and 3 bases from J, with 12 bases between. The DNA for the CDR3 is TGCAGCGTTGCCCGGACTGACGAAGAGACCCAGTACTTC. Encoded protein: CSVARTDEETQYF.

The CDR3 spells CASSEARQGGSEQYF. The CDR3 DNA reads as TGTGCCAGCAGTGAGGCAAGACAGGGCGGATCCGAGCAGTACTTC. The chain carries TRBV2 and TRBJ2-7; 7 bases match TRBD1. Germline assignment: CDR1 SNHLY and CDR2 FYNNEI. There are 15 residues in the CDR3. J lost 6 bases, V lost 3 bases, and 11 bases had no gene match.

This clone appeared once. The genes are TRBV3-1 (or the pseudogene TRBV3-2) and TRBJ1-1; D perhaps matches TRBD1 (6 bases). There are 16 residues in the CDR3. The germline V and J ends were trimmed by 5 bases and 1 base, with 17 bases remaining between them. The germline CDR1 and CDR2 sequences are LGHDT and YNNKEL (reference sequence). The CDR3 nucleotides are TGTGCCAGCAGCTTGGGCTTGACAGGCAGGAACACTGAAGCTTTCTTT. This codes for CASSLGLTGRNTEAFF.

This chain joins TRBV19 and TRBJ2-1; 7 positions match TRBD2. With 9 bases clipped from V and 7 bases from J, the junction kept 9 bases outside the gene matches. Germline V gene data show CDR1 as LNHDA and CDR2 as SQIVND (reference sequence). The CDR3 loop spans 13 amino acids. The CDR3 protein is CASNPGRGNEQFF. The CDR3 region has the DNA TGTGCCAGCAACCCAGGGAGGGGAAATGAGCAGTTCTTC.

The rearrangement uses TRBV20-1 and TRBJ2-7; weak D call: TRBD1 (5 bases). CDR1 is DFQATT, CDR2 SNEGSKA, per germline (reference sequence). This CDR3 spans 11 amino acids. Trimming removed 1 base from V and 6 bases from J, with 7 bases in between. The CDR3 region is CSARAGFEQYF. CDR3 in DNA: TGCAGTGCTAGAGCAGGGTTCGAGCAGTACTTC.

This chain uses TRBV5-1 with TRBJ2-2; D uncertain. The CDR3 runs 17 residues. The germline V gene has CDR1 SGHRS and CDR2 YFSETQ. V gave up 5 bases and J gave up 0 bases, with 17 bases separating them. The DNA of the CDR3 is TGCGCCAGCAGTTCTGACGTAGGAGCGCCGAACACCGGGGAGCTGTTTTTT. Translated: CASSSDVGAPNTGELFF.

The CDR3: CASSEHYRGQPQHF. In DNA form, the CDR3 reads TGTGCCAGCAGCGAACATTACAGGGGCCAGCCCCAGCATTTT. V and J are TRBV7-2 and TRBJ1-5; 7 bases line up with TRBD1. After removal of 5 bases from V and 7 bases from J, the junction contained 8 bases not matched to a gene. Germline V gene sequence: CDR1 SGHTA, CDR2 FQGNSA. This CDR3 comprises 14 residues.

The V gene is TRBV5-1, the J gene TRBJ2-1, with 13 bases matching TRBD2. The junction had 3 bases not matched to a gene; V was cut back by 0 bases and J by 6 bases. Germline V gene sequence: CDR1 SGHRS, CDR2 YFSETQ. CDR3 length: 16 amino acids. DNA of the CDR3: TGCGCCAGCAGCTTGGCAAGGACTAGCGGGGGCAATGAGCAGTTCTTC. Protein product: CASSLARTSGGNEQFF.